The rows below give T cell receptor beta chains drawn from one sample of a study of cytomegalovirus exposure and HLA in healthy donors. The method was immunoSEQ multiplex PCR; TCRdb's version includes in-frame clones alone and lacks a portion of them. Found here are some 200,000 clones, just over 75% of them singletons; the top ten hold roughly 2.6%. Material for sequencing was PBMCs. Receptor source: a woman aged 55-69 years in good health and CMV-seropositive. Each CDR3 is given with its conserved first and last residue. The D gene is left open where the match is weak. Clone size is not always given. Where it is, it says once, few, many or a class for expanded clones.

V	D	size	J	DNA	CDR3
TRBV5-1	TRBD2	.	TRBJ2-5	TGCGCCAGCAAAAGAGACGGGAGGGGGTACCAAGAGACCCAGTACTTC	CASKRDGRGYQETQYF
TRBV7-2	.	.	TRBJ2-1	TGTGCCAGCAGCTTATCGATGGCCAATGAGCAGTTCTTC	CASSLSMANEQFF
TRBV6-5	.	few	TRBJ1-2	TGTGCCAGCAGTGGGCGCAGGGGAGTGGGCTACACCTTC	CASSGRRGVGYTF
TRBV5-1	.	.	TRBJ2-1	TGCGCCAGCAGCTCCGGGACTCTTGACAATGAGCAGTTCTTC	CASSSGTLDNEQFF
TRBV10-3	TRBD1	.	TRBJ1-2	TGTGCCATCAGTGGACAGGGGGAGGGCTACACCTTC	CAISGQGEGYTF
TRBV5-1	.	.	TRBJ2-7	TGCGCCAGCAGCCCCTCGTTTGGCGGGTCGTCCTACGAGCAGTACTTC	CASSPSFGGSSYEQYF
TRBV10-3	.	.	TRBJ1-1	TGTGCCATCCCCCGGGGGGGGGCGAGTACTGAAGCTTTCTTT	CAIPRGGASTEAFF
TRBV9	TRBD2	.	TRBJ2-5	TGTGCCAGCACCCGACTAGCGGGAGGGGAGACCCAGTACTTC	CASTRLAGGETQYF
TRBV19	.	.	TRBJ1-5	TGTGCCAGTAGTCCCATGTCCGCGCAGCCCCAGCATTTT	CASSPMSAQPQHF
TRBV19	.	.	TRBJ1-5	TGTGCCAGTAGTATAGAGGACTTAGGGTATAGAAATCAGCCCCAGCATTTT	CASSIEDLGYRNQPQHF
TRBV2	TRBD1	few	TRBJ2-2	TGTGCCAGCAGACGACAGGGCTTGAACACCGGGGAGCTGTTTTTT	CASRRQGLNTGELFF
TRBV7-2	TRBD1	.	TRBJ1-1	TGTGCCAGCACCGGACAGGGAGGGATGAACACTGAAGCTTTCTTT	CASTGQGGMNTEAFF
TRBV18	TRBD2	.	TRBJ2-7	TGTGCCAGCTCACGTTCTAGCGGTCAAAGCTCCTACGAGCAGTACTTC	CASSRSSGQSSYEQYF
TRBV6-4	TRBD1	.	TRBJ2-3	TGTGCCAGCAAACCTTATCCGGGACAGGGAGACACAGATACGCAGTATTTT	CASKPYPGQGDTDTQYF
TRBV7-2	.	.	TRBJ2-2	TGTGCCAGCAGCCCGCCCGGGTTGGCCGGGGAGCTGTTTTTT	CASSPPGLAGELFF
TRBV12-2	.	.	TRBJ2-7	TGTGCAAGTCGCCTGAGGCGGGCGGGACCATCAAGCTCCTACGAGCAGTACTTC	CASRLRRAGPSSSYEQYF
TRBV5-1	TRBD1	.	TRBJ2-5	TGCGCCAGCAGCTTGGCCGGGACAGCAGAAGAGACCCAGTACTTC	CASSLAGTAEETQYF
TRBV28	.	few	TRBJ2-3	TGTGCCAGCAGGTATAGCACAGATACGCAGTATTTT	CASRYSTDTQYF
TRBV7-2	TRBD1	.	TRBJ1-5	TGTGCCAGCAGCCTAGACAGGGTCAGCAATCAGCCCCAGCATTTT	CASSLDRVSNQPQHF
TRBV28	.	.	TRBJ1-5	TGTGCCAGCAGATCCTCGAACCGGGACTTGCCCTATATTGGCAATCAGCCCCAGCATTTT	CASRSSNRDLPYIGNQPQHF
TRBV6-5	TRBD1	.	TRBJ1-2	TGTGCCAGCAGTTACGCGACAGGGATCCCTTATGGCTACACCTTC	CASSYATGIPYGYTF
TRBV9	TRBD2	.	TRBJ2-7	TGTGCCAGCAGCGTAGGAGGCGGGAGTCATTACGAGCAGTACTTC	CASSVGGGSHYEQYF
TRBV7-6	TRBD2	.	TRBJ2-3	TGTGCCAGCAGCTCCCCAGGGCAGGGGGTTCTAGCGGGGACAGATACGCAGTATTTT	CASSSPGQGVLAGTDTQYF
TRBV4-3	TRBD1	.	TRBJ2-5	TGCGCCAGCAGCCAAGATCGGACAGGGGGGGAAGAGACCCAGTACTTC	CASSQDRTGGEETQYF
TRBV7-9	.	.	TRBJ2-2	TGTGCCAGCAGCTTACCAGGGAAGAACACCGGGGAGCTGTTTTTT	CASSLPGKNTGELFF
TRBV2	.	.	TRBJ1-3	TGTGCCAGCAGTGAAGCGGGAGGGTACGGAAACACCATATATTTT	CASSEAGGYGNTIYF
TRBV5-8	.	few	TRBJ1-2	TGTGCCAGCAGCCCGAACGGAGGGACTCTGAACTATGGCTACACCTTC	CASSPNGGTLNYGYTF
TRBV5-6	.	once	TRBJ2-2	TGTGCCAGCAGCTTCAACGGGGAGCTGTTTTTT	CASSFNGELFF
TRBV6-5	.	.	TRBJ2-7	TGTGCCAGCAGTTACTCGACGGGTTCCCCCTACGAGCAGTACTTC	CASSYSTGSPYEQYF
TRBV6-5	.	.	TRBJ1-4	TGTGCCAGCAGCCGGAAAGACTCAACTAATGAAAAACTGTTTTTT	CASSRKDSTNEKLFF
TRBV28	TRBD1	.	TRBJ1-1	TGTGCCAGCAGTCAAGGGGGCTTGAACACTGAAGCTTTCTTT	CASSQGGLNTEAFF
TRBV19	TRBD2	.	TRBJ2-1	TGTGCCAGTACGGCGGGAGGGGGAGACAATGAGCAGTTCTTC	CASTAGGGDNEQFF
TRBV29-1	.	.	TRBJ1-2	TGCAGCGTTCAGACCTTGACAAGTAACTATGGCTACACCTTC	CSVQTLTSNYGYTF
TRBV29-1	TRBD1	.	TRBJ2-1	TGCAGCGGCGAACTCGGACAGGGGAATGAGCAGTTCTTC	CSGELGQGNEQFF
TRBV2	TRBD1	once	TRBJ2-7	TGTGCCAGTACTCTAGGACGGGACAGACGATCCGAGCAGTACTTC	CASTLGRDRRSEQYF